The next 18 T cell receptor beta chains were all read from a single sample in a study of T-cell memory formation after mild COVID-19. TCRdb fed the 5' RACE reads into MiXCR, producing one record per CDR3 protein. The sample records about 470,000 distinct CDR3 sequences, 20% to 25% being singletons. Source material: PBMCs or a T cell subset sorted from them (not recorded which). The origin of the receptors is an adult woman who had mild COVID-19 (a few samples of this study predate the infection). Cell type and time point are not known.

The rearrangement joins TRBV7-2 to TRBJ1-1; possibly TRBD1 for D (5 bases). Trimming pared 3 bases from V and 11 bases from J, leaving 13 bases between. This CDR3 region has 12 residues. Germline V CDR1 and CDR2: SGHTA, FQGNSA. The CDR3 coding sequence is TGTGCCAGCAGCTTCGAGACAGTCAGGGCTTTCTTT. Protein sequence: CASSFETVRAFF.

The table lists this clonotype with a few counts. DNA of the CDR3: TGCAGCGCGCGGGGCGATCTACAGAACACTGAAGCTTTCTTT. It translates to CSARGDLQNTEAFF. The chain links TRBV29-1 to TRBJ1-1, with D possibly matching TRBD1 (5 bases). This CDR3 spans 14 amino acids. V shed 7 bases and J shed 1 base, with 16 bases lying between them. Germline V gene data show CDR1 as SQVTM and CDR2 as ANQGSEA. Based on the CDR3 plus reference TRBV29-1 and TRBJ1-1, the full variable domain is SAVISQKPSRDICQRGTSLTIQCQVDSQVTMMFWYRQQPGQSLTLIATANQGSEATYESGFVIDKFPISRPNLTFSTLTVSNMSPEDSSIYLCSARGDLQNTEAFFGQGTRLTVV.

The V call is TRBV24-1, the J call TRBJ2-3; TRBD2 matches at 12 bases. V dropped 3 bases and J dropped 2; count of bases not matched to a gene: 5. CDR1 and CDR2 from the germline V gene are KGHDR and SFDVKD. The CDR3 has 17 residues. CDR3 DNA: TGTGCCACCAGTGATCCTCGACTAGCGGGAGTCACAGATACGCAGTATTTT. This gives the protein CATSDPRLAGVTDTQYF.

The chain combines TRBV5-1 with TRBJ2-7, with TRBD1 matching 11 bases. The CDR3 is 14 residues long. Germline values: CDR1 SGHRS, CDR2 YFSETQ. V lost 4 bases to trimming and J lost 6 bases; unmatched junction nucleotides: 6. The CDR3 region has the DNA TGCGCCAGCAGCGACAGGACAGGGGGCGGCGAGCAGTACTTC. Encoded protein: CASSDRTGGGEQYF.

The chain links TRBV27 to TRBJ2-3; 9 positions agree with TRBD2. Germline V CDR1 and CDR2: MNHEY, SMNVEV (reference sequence). After removal of 5 bases from V and 0 bases from J, the junction contained 6 bases not matched to a gene. The CDR3 runs to 16 residues. The CDR3 sequence is CASSVLTSGSTDTQYF. The CDR3 nucleotides read TGTGCCAGCAGTGTACTAACTAGCGGGAGCACAGATACGCAGTATTTT.

This clonotype occurred a few times. The genes are TRBV10-3 and TRBJ2-5; 7 nucleotides agree with TRBD1. J was trimmed by 3 bases and V by 2 bases; bases with no gene match: 3. Germline assignment: CDR1 ENHRY and CDR2 SYGVKD. The CDR3 has 14 amino acids. The CDR3 nucleotides are TGTGCCATCAGTGAGGATGACAGGGAAGAGACCCAGTACTTC. Protein: CAISEDDREETQYF.

In this sample, this clonotype turned up a few times. The V and J genes are TRBV12-3 or TRBV12-4 and TRBJ1-5, with 9 bases lining up with TRBD1. The CDR3 is 15 amino acids. V shed 6 bases, J shed 7 bases, and the junction held 10 bases outside the gene matches. CDR3 in DNA: TGTGCCAGCAGCGACCTTACAGGGGGCAGCCAGCCCCAGCATTTT. This translates into CASSDLTGGSQPQHF.

This clonotype showed up just a few times. The rearrangement links TRBV7-9 to TRBJ1-1, with 8 positions matching TRBD1. Germline values: CDR1 SEHNR, CDR2 FQNEAQ (reference sequence). V dropped 5 bases and J dropped 7; count of bases not matched to a gene: 3. The CDR3 contains 12 residues. In DNA, the CDR3 is TGTGCCAGCAGCAGACAGGGGAATGAAGCTTTCTTT. This translates into CASSRQGNEAFF.

Only one count was recorded for this clonotype. The chain joins TRBV27 to TRBJ1-5, with D perhaps TRBD1 (5 bases). The CDR3 loop spans 14 amino acids. Per the germline V gene, CDR1 is MNHEY and CDR2 is SMNVEV (reference sequence). Trimming shortened V by 5 bases and J by 3 bases, and 11 bases separated the two germline ends. DNA of the CDR3: TGTGCCAGCAGTCTCAGACAGACCAATCAGCCCCAGCATTTT. Translated: CASSLRQTNQPQHF.

There are a few counts of this clonotype. The V gene is TRBV5-1, the J gene TRBJ2-7; D remains unclear. The germline CDR1 and CDR2 sequences are SGHRS and YFSETQ. The CDR3 spans 12 residues. Trimming shortened V by 4 bases and J by 6 bases, and 11 bases separated the two germline ends. CDR3 protein: CASSPAGTEQYF. CDR3 nucleotides: TGCGCCAGCAGCCCGGCAGGTACCGAGCAGTACTTC.

CDR3 sequence reads: CASRSAGGSYEQYF. DNA of the CDR3: TGTGCCAGCAGATCAGCGGGGGGCAGCTACGAGCAGTACTTC. The chain couples TRBV27 to TRBJ2-7; 9 positions match TRBD2. CDR3 size: 14 residues. V was clipped by 6 bases and J by 3 bases; unmatched bases: 6. Germline V gives CDR1 MNHEY, CDR2 SMNVEV (reference sequence).

The genes are TRBV6-6 and TRBJ2-2; a possible D gene is TRBD1 (6 bases). CDR1 is MNHNY, CDR2 SVGAGI, per germline (reference sequence). V was pared by 2 bases and J by 7 bases, with 8 bases between. This CDR3 has 13 amino acids. The CDR3 bases are TGTGCCAGCAGTTACGGACAGTTCGGGGAGCTGTTTTTT. It codes for CASSYGQFGELFF.

The sample holds a few counts of this clonotype. The chain has TRBV6-4 and TRBJ2-1; 7 positions match TRBD2. Unmatched junction bases numbered 11, after V lost 5 bases and J lost 7 bases. Germline CDR1 and CDR2: MRHNA and SNTAGT. CDR3 length equals 15 residues. In DNA form, the CDR3 reads TGTGCCAGCAGTCGGTCGAGCGGGGCTCAGAATGAGCAGTTCTTC. Amino acid sequence: CASSRSSGAQNEQFF.

The chain is built from TRBV29-1 and TRBJ2-7; D call uncertain. CDR1 SQVTM and CDR2 ANQGSEA come from the germline V gene. The V end lost 4 bases, the J end lost 0 bases, and 13 bases lay between the germline ends. The CDR3 has 14 amino acids. The CDR3 DNA sequence: TGCAGCGTTGTTAGTTATGGGGACTCCTACGAGCAGTACTTC. Translation gives CSVVSYGDSYEQYF.

The chain is built from TRBV6-5 and TRBJ2-5; TRBD1 agrees at 7 bases. CDR1 is MNHEY and CDR2 is SVGAGI in the germline V gene. The CDR3 consists of 14 residues. The J segment lost 3 bases and the V segment lost 4 bases, leaving 5 bases of the junction unmatched. DNA of the CDR3: TGTGCCAGCAGTTCAGACAGGGACGAAGAGACCCAGTACTTC. Amino acids: CASSSDRDEETQYF.

In this sample, this clonotype turned up a few times. This chain uses TRBV10-3 with TRBJ2-7, with 7 bases that match TRBD1. Germline assignment: CDR1 ENHRY and CDR2 SYGVKD. This CDR3 region has 16 residues. V shed 3 bases and J 2 bases; nucleotides not matched to a gene: 10. The CDR3 loop is CAISDETGFVPYEQYF. The DNA for the CDR3 is TGTGCCATCAGTGATGAGACAGGGTTCGTACCCTACGAGCAGTACTTC.

Points on this clonotype: Germline and junction disagree at one end, which may indicate a read error. The chain joins TRBV5-1 to TRBJ2-1, with D perhaps given as TRBD1 or TRBD2 (6 bases each). The V gene's germline CDR1 is SGHRS and CDR2 YFSETQ. This CDR3 comprises 14 residues. CDR3 sequence (DNA): TGTGCCAGCAGTTTGGGGGGCCGGGGCAATGAGCAGTTCTTC. Its protein is CASSLGGRGNEQFF.

V usage is TRBV24-1 and J usage is TRBJ1-2; possibly TRBD1 for D (5 bases). This CDR3 spans 14 amino acids. Germline V gives CDR1 KGHDR, CDR2 SFDVKD. The V and J ends lost 7 bases and 4 bases respectively, with 15 bases between them. CDR3 residues: CATREGPPSYGYTF. The CDR3 DNA is TGTGCCACCAGAGAGGGACCTCCCAGCTATGGCTACACCTTC.